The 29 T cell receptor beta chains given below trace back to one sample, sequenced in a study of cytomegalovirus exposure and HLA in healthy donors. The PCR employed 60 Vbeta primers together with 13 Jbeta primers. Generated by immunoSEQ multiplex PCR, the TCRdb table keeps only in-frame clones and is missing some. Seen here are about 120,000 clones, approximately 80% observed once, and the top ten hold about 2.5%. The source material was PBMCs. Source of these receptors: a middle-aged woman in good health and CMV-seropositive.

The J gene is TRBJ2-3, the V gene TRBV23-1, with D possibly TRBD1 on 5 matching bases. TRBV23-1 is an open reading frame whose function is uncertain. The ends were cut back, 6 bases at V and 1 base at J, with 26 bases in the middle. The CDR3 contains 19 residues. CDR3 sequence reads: CASSQTRRDHRVGTDTQYF. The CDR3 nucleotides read TGCGCCAGCAGCCAGACCCGCAGGGATCACCGCGTCGGCACAGATACGCAGTATTTT.

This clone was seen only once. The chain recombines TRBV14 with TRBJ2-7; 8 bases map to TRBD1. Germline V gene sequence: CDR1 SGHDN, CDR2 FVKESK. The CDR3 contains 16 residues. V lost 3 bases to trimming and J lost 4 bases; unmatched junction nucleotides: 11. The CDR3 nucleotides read TGTGCCAGCAGCCACGTTACGGGACAGGAGAGATACGAGCAGTACTTC. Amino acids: CASSHVTGQERYEQYF.

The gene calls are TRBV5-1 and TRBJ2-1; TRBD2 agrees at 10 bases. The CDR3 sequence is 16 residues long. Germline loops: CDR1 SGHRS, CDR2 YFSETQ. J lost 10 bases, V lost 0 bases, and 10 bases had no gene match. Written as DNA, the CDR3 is TGCGCCAGCAGCTTGGGCCCTAGCGGGAGTGCGGAAGAGCAGTTCTTC. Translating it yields CASSLGPSGSAEEQFF.

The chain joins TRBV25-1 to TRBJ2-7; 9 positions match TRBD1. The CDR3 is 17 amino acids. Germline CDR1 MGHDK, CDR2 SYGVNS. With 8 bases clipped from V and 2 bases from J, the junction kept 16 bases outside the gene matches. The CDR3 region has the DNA TGTGCCAGCTCCAGTCCCCTTAACCGGGACAGGGCCTACGAGCAGTACTTC. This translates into CASSSPLNRDRAYEQYF.

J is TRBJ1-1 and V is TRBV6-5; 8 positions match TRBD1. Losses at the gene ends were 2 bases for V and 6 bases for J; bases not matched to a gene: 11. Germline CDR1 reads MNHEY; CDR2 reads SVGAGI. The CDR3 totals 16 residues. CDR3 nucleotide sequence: TGTGCCAGCAGTTACCCCGGACAGGGACCTGAGGCTGAAGCTTTCTTT. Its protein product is CASSYPGQGPEAEAFF.

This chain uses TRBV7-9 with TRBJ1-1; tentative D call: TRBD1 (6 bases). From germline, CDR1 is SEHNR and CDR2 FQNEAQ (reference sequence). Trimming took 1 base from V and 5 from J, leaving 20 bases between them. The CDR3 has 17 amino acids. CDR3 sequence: CASSLDLPVTGLTEAFF. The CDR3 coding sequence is TGTGCCAGCAGCTTAGATCTCCCCGTTACAGGGTTGACTGAAGCTTTCTTT.

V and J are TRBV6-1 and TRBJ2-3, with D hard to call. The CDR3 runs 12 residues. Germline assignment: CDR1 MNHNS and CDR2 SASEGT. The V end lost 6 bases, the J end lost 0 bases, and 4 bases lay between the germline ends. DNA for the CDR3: TGTGCCAGCAGAATAAGCACAGATACGCAGTATTTT. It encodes CASRISTDTQYF.

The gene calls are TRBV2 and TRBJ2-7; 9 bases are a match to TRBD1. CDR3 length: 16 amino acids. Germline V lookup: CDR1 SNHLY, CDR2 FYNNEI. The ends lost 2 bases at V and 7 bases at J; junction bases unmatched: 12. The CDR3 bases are TGTGCCAGCAGTGAATGGGGACAGGGTAGGCAGGGAGAGCAGTACTTC. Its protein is CASSEWGQGRQGEQYF.

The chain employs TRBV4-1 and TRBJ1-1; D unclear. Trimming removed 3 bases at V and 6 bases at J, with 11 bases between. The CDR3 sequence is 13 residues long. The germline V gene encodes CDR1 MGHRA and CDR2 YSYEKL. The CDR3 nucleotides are TGCGCCAGCAGCCACTCCGGTGGGCCTGAAGCTTTCTTT. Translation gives CASSHSGGPEAFF.

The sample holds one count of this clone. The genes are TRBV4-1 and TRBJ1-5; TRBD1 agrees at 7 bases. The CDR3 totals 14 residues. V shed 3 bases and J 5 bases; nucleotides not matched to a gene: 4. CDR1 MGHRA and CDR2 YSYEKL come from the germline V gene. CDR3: CASSHPGTDQPQHF. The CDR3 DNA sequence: TGCGCCAGCAGCCACCCCGGGACAGATCAGCCCCAGCATTTT.

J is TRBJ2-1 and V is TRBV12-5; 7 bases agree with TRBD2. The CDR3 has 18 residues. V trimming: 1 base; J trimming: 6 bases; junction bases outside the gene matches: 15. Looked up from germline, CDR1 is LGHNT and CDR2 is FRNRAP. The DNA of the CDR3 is TGTGCTAGTGGTTTGGGTGCGGGAGCGGGGCCTGATGCCAATGAGCAGTTCTTC. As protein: CASGLGAGAGPDANEQFF.

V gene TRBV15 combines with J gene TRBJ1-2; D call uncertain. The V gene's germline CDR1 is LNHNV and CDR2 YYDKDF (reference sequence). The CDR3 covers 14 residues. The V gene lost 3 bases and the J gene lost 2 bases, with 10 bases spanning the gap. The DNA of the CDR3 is TGTGCCACCAGCAGTTATGGTCTAAACTATGGCTACACCTTC. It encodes CATSSYGLNYGYTF.

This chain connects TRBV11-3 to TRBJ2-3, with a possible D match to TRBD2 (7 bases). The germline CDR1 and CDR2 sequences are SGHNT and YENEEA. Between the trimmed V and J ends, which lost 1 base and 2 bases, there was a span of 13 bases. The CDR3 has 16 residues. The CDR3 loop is CASSLGGGASTDTQYF. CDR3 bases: TGTGCCAGCAGCTTAGGTGGGGGGGCCTCCACAGATACGCAGTATTTT.

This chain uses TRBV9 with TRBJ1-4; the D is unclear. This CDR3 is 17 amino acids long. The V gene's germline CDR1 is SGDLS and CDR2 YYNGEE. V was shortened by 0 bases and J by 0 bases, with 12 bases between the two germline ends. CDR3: CASSVGAGRATNEKLFF. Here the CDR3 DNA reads TGTGCCAGCAGCGTAGGGGCAGGCCGAGCAACTAATGAAAAACTGTTTTTT.

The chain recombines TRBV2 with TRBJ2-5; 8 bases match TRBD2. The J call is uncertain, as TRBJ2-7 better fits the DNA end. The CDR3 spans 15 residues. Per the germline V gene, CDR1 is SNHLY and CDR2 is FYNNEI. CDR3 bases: TGTGCCAGCAGGCTGGCTAGCGGGCAATCCTACGAGCAGTACTTC. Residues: CASRLASGQSYEQYF.

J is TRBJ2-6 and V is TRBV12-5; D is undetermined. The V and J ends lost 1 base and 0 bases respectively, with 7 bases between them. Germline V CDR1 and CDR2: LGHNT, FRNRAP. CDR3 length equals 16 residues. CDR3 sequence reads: CASGLARGSGANVLTF. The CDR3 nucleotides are TGTGCTAGTGGTTTGGCCAGAGGCTCTGGGGCCAACGTCCTGACTTTC.

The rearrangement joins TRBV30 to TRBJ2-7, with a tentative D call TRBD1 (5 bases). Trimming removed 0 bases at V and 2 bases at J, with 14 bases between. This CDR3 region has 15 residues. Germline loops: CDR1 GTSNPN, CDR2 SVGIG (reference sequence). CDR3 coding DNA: TGTGCCTGGAGTGTACGCGCACAGGACCCCTACGAGCAGTACTTC. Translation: CAWSVRAQDPYEQYF.

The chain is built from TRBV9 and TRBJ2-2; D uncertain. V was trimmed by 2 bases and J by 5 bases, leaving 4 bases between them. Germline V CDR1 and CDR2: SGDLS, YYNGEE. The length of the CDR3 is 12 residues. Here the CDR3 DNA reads TGTGCCAGCAGCGTCCGTACCGGGGAGCTGTTTTTT. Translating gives CASSVRTGELFF.

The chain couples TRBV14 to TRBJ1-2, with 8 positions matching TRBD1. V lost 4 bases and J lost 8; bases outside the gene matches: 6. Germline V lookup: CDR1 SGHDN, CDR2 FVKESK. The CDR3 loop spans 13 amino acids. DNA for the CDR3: TGTGCCAGCAGCCCGGACAGGGCCTTCGGCTACACCTTC. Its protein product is CASSPDRAFGYTF.

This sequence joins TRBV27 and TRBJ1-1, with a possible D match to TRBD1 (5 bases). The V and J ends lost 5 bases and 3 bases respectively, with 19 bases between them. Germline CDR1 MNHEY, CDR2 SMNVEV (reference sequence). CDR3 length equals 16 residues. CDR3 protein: CASSPPAGRADTEAFF. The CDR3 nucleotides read TGTGCCAGCAGTCCCCCAGCAGGGCGTGCGGACACTGAAGCTTTCTTT.

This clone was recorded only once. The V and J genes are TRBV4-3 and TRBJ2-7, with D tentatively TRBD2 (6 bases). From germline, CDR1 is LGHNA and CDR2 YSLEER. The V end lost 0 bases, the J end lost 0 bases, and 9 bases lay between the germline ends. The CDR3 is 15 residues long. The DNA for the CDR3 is TGCGCCAGCAGCCAAGAGGAGGGGTCCTCCTACGAGCAGTACTTC. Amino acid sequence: CASSQEEGSSYEQYF.

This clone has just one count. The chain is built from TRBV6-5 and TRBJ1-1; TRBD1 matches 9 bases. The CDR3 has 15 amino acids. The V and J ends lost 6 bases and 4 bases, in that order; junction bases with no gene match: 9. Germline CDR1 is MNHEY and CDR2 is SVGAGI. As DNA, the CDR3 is TGTGCCAGCAGACTACCCACGGGACAGGGCACTGAAGCTTTCTTT. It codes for CASRLPTGQGTEAFF.

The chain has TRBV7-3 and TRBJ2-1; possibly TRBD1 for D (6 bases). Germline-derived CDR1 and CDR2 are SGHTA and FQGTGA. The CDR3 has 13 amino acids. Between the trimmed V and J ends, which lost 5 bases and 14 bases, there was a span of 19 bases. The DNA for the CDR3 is TGTGCCAGCAGCAAAACCAACAGGGATAGGGAGTTCTTC. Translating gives CASSKTNRDREFF.

CDR3 loop: CASRLWLAKNIQYF. The CDR3 DNA is TGTGCCAGCAGATTGTGGCTAGCCAAAAACATTCAGTACTTC. The chain combines TRBV6-5 with TRBJ2-4; D unclear. Germline V gene data show CDR1 as MNHEY and CDR2 as SVGAGI. The V end was cut by 6 bases, the J end by 0 bases, with 9 bases between. The CDR3 is 14 amino acids.

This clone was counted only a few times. DNA for the CDR3: TGTGCCAGCAGCCCCCAGGGGGGCACTGAAGCTTTCTTT. As protein: CASSPQGGTEAFF. The rearrangement joins TRBV7-9 to TRBJ1-1; TRBD1 matches at 7 bases. The CDR3 extends over 13 amino acids. Trimming took 5 bases from V and 4 from J; bases not matched to a gene: 4. Per the germline V gene, CDR1 is SEHNR and CDR2 is FQNEAQ (reference sequence).

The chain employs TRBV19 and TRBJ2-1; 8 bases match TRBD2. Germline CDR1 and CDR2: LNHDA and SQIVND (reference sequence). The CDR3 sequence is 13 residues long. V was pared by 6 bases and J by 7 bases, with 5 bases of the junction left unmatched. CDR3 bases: TGTGCCAGTAGGGGGACTAGTGGTAATGAGCAGTTCTTC. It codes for CASRGTSGNEQFF.

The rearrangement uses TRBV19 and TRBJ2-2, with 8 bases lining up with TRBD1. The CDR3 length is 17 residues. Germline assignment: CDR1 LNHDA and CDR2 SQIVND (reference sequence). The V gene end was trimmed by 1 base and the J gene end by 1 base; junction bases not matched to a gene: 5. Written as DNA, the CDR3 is TGTGCCAGTAGTATAGTCGGAGACAGGGGGAACACCGGGGAGCTGTTTTTT. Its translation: CASSIVGDRGNTGELFF. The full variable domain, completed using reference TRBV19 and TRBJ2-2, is DGGITQSPKYLFRKEGQNVTLSCEQNLNHDAMYWYRQDPGQGLRLIYYSQIVNDFQKGDIAEGYSVSREKKESFPLTVTSAQKNPTAFYLCASSIVGDRGNTGELFFGEGSRLTVL.

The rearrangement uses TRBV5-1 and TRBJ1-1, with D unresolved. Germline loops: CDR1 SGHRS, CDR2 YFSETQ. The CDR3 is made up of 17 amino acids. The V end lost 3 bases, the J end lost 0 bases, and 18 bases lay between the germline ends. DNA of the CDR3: TGCGCCAGCAGCTCGCCTCGGAGAGGCCCCATGAACACTGAAGCTTTCTTT. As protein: CASSSPRRGPMNTEAFF.

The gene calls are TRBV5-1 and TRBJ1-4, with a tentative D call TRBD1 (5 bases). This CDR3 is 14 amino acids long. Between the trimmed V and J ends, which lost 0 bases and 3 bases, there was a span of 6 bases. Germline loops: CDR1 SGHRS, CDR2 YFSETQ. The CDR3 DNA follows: TGCGCCAGCAGCTTGGCGGGGGCTAATGAAAAACTGTTTTTT. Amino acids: CASSLAGANEKLFF. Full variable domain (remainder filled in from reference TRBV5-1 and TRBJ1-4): KAGVTQTPRYLIKTRGQQVTLSCSPISGHRSVSWYQQTPGQGLQFLFEYFSETQRNKGNFPGRFSGRQFSNSRSEMNVSTLELGDSALYLCASSLAGANEKLFFGSGTQLSVL.